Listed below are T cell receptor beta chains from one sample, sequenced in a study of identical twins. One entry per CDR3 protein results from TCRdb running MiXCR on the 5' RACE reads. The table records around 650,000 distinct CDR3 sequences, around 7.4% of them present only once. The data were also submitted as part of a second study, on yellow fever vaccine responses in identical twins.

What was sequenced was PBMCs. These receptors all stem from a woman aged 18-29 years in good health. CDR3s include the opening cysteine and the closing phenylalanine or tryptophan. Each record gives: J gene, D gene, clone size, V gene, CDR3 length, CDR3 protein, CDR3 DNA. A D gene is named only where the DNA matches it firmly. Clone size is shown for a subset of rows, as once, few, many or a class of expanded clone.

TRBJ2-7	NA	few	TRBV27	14	CASSLDVLRREQYF	TGTGCCAGCAGTTTAGATGTATTGCGTCGCGAGCAGTACTTC
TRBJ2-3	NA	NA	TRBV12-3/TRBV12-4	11	CASQGGDTQYF	TGTGCCAGCCAAGGGGGAGATACGCAGTATTTT
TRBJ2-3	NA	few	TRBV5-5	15	CASSPADTSTDTQYF	TGTGCCAGCAGCCCGGCCGACACTAGCACAGATACGCAGTATTTT
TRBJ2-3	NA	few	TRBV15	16	CATSIVKDLSTDTQYF	TGTGCCACCAGCATAGTCAAGGATTTGAGCACAGATACGCAGTATTTT
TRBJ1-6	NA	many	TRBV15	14	CATSRDLSNSPLHF	TGTGCCACCAGCAGAGACCTGTCCAATTCACCCCTCCACTTT
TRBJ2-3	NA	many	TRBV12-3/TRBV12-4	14	CASVLRGGTDTQYF	TGTGCCAGCGTTTTACGGGGCGGAACAGATACGCAGTATTTT
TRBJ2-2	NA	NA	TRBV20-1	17	CSASHRAGRGNTGELFF	TGCAGTGCTAGTCATCGGGCGGGCAGGGGGAACACCGGGGAGCTGTTTTTT
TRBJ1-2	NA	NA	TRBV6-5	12	CASSPTSHGYTF	TGTGCCAGCAGTCCCACGAGCCATGGCTACACCTTC
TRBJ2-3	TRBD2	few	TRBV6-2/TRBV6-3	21	CASTFKSRPGTSGGRPDTQYF	TGTGCCAGCACCTTCAAGTCCAGACCCGGGACTAGCGGGGGGCGTCCAGATACGCAGTATTTT
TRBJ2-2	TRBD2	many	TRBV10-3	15	CAIAQRELDTGELFF	TGTGCCATCGCTCAGCGGGAGTTGGACACCGGGGAGCTGTTTTTT
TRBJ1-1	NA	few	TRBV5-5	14	CASSLAPAGTEAFF	TGTGCCAGCAGCTTGGCCCCGGCGGGCACTGAAGCTTTCTTT
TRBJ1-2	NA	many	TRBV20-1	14	CSARVGERNYGYTF	TGCAGTGCTAGGGTAGGGGAGAGGAACTATGGCTACACCTTC
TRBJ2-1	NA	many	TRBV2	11	CASSDTQGTFF	TGTGCCAGCAGTGACACCCAGGGGACGTTCTTC
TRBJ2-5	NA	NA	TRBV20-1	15	CSASRPLGQQETQYF	TGCAGTGCTAGCCGGCCGCTCGGACAGCAAGAGACCCAGTACTTC
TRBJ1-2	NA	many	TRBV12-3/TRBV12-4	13	CAGYRAGDYGYTF	TGTGCCGGCTACAGGGCCGGCGACTATGGCTACACCTTC
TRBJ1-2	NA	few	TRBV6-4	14	CASSDGSDFYGYTF	TGTGCCAGCAGTGACGGTTCAGACTTCTATGGCTACACCTTC
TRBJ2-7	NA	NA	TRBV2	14	CASCQGTTYYEQYF	TGTGCCAGCTGCCAGGGAACGACATATTACGAGCAGTACTTC
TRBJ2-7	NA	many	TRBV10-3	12	CAIGQGTYEQYF	TGTGCCATCGGTCAGGGGACCTACGAGCAGTACTTC
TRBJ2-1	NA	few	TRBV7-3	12	CASSSLATEQFF	TGTGCCAGCAGCTCCCTAGCAACTGAGCAGTTCTTC
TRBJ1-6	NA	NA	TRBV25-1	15	CASSEGGTNNSPLHF	TGTGCCAGCAGTGAAGGCGGGACTAATAATTCACCCCTCCACTTT
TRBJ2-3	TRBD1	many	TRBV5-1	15	CASSLNGQGSDTQYF	TGCGCCAGCAGCTTGAATGGACAGGGTTCAGATACGCAGTATTTT
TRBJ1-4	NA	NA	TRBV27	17	CASSLSNSRTDNEKLFF	TGTGCCAGCAGTTTATCGAATTCTCGGACAGATAATGAAAAACTGTTTTTT
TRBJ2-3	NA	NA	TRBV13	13	CASTPSSTDTQYF	TGTGCCAGCACCCCTTCCTCCACAGATACGCAGTATTTT
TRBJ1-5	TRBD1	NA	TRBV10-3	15	CAISVMAGGNQPQHF	TGTGCCATCAGTGTAATGGCAGGGGGAAATCAGCCCCAGCATTTT
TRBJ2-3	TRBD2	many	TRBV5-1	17	CASSLGVTSGKYDTQYF	TGCGCCAGCAGCTTGGGAGTGACTAGCGGGAAATATGATACGCAGTATTTT
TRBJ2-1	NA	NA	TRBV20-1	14	CSASIDFSYNEQFF	TGCAGTGCTAGTATCGACTTCTCCTACAATGAGCAGTTCTTC
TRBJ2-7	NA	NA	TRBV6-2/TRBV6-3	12	CASSWETGAEYF	TGTGCCAGCAGTTGGGAAACTGGGGCGGAGTACTTC
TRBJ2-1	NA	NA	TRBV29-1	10	CSVGPYEQFF	TGCAGCGTTGGCCCCTATGAGCAGTTCTTC
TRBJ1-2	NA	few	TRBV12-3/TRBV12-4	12	CASSSGLYGYTF	TGTGCCAGCAGTTCTGGCCTCTATGGCTACACCTTC
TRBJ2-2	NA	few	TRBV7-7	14	CASSSRGRPGELFF	TGTGCCAGCAGCTCCAGGGGTCGGCCCGGGGAGCTGTTTTTT
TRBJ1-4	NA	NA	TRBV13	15	CASSKGEQGGEKLFF	TGTGCCAGCAGCAAGGGGGAACAGGGAGGGGAAAAACTGTTTTTT
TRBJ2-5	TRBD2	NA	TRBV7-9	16	CASSLTILAGEETQYF	TGTGCCAGCAGCCTGACGATCCTAGCGGGAGAAGAGACCCAGTACTTC
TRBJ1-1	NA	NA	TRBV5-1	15	CASSLEVAPGAEAFF	TGCGCCAGCAGCTTGGAGGTCGCTCCCGGTGCTGAAGCTTTCTTT
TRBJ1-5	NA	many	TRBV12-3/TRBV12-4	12	CASSLNNQPQHF	TGTGCCAGCAGTTTAAACAATCAGCCCCAGCATTTT
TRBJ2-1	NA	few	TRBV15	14	CATSRDRGGNEQFF	TGTGCCACCAGCAGAGACAGGGGCGGCAATGAGCAGTTCTTC
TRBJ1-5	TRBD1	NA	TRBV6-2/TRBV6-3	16	CASSPRDRAGNQPQHF	TGTGCCAGCAGCCCCCGGGACAGGGCAGGCAATCAGCCCCAGCATTTT
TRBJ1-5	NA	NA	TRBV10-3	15	CAISERGFGNQPQHF	TGTGCCATCAGTGAGAGGGGTTTTGGCAATCAGCCCCAGCATTTT
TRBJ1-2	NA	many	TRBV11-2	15	CASSLALRVGYGYTF	TGTGCCAGCAGCTTAGCCCTAAGGGTAGGGTATGGCTACACCTTC
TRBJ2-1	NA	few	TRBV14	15	CASSATSYSYNEQFF	TGTGCCAGCAGCGCCACTAGCTACTCCTACAATGAGCAGTTCTTC
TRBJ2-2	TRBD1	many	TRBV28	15	CASSAGTANTGELFF	TGTGCCAGCAGCGCCGGGACAGCCAACACCGGGGAGCTGTTTTTT
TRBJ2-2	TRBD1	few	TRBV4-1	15	CASSRTGPNTGELFF	TGCGCCAGCAGCCGGACAGGGCCGAACACCGGGGAGCTGTTTTTT
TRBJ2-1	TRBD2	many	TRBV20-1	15	CSASGASGRGNEQFF	TGCAGTGCTAGTGGGGCAAGCGGGAGGGGGAATGAGCAGTTCTTC
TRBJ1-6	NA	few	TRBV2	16	CASLAERRSYNSPLHF	TGTGCCTCCTTGGCCGAAAGACGCTCCTATAATTCACCCCTCCACTTT
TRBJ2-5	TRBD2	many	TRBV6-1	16	CASSTGVGLVQETQYF	TGTGCCAGCAGTACCGGGGTAGGACTAGTGCAAGAGACCCAGTACTTC
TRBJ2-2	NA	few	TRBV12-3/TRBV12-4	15	CASSSHRLGAGELFF	TGTGCCAGCAGTTCACATCGACTAGGGGCCGGGGAGCTGTTTTTT
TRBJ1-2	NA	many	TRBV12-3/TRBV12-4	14	CASSLTGVNYGYTF	TGTGCCAGCAGTTTAACAGGTGTAAACTATGGCTACACCTTC
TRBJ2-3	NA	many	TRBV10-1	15	CASSESILRRDTQYF	TGCGCCAGCAGTGAGTCGATTTTACGTCGAGATACGCAGTATTTT
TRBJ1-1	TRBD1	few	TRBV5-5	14	CASSSWTGSLTAFF	TGTGCCAGCAGCTCATGGACAGGATCTTTAACAGCTTTCTTT
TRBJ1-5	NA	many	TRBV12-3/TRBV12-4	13	CASSNREEQPQHF	TGTGCCAGCAGTAACAGGGAAGAACAGCCCCAGCATTTT
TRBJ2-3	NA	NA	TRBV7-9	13	CASSFMVDDTQYF	TGTGCCAGCAGCTTCATGGTTGACGATACGCAGTATTTT
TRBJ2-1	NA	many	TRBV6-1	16	CASANGGKSSYNEQFF	TGTGCCAGCGCGAACGGGGGCAAGAGCTCCTACAATGAGCAGTTCTTC
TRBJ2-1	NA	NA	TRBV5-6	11	CASSGLLEQFF	TGTGCCAGCAGCGGCTTGTTAGAGCAGTTCTTC
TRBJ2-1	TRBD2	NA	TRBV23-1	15	CASTSTLALYNEQFF	TGCGCCAGCACCTCGACACTAGCGCTTTACAATGAGCAGTTCTTC
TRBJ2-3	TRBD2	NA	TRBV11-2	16	CASSYLRAGGPDTQYF	TGTGCCAGCAGCTACCTCAGAGCGGGGGGTCCGGATACGCAGTATTTT
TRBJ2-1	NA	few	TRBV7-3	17	CASSFGGTRPSYNEQFF	TGTGCCAGCAGTTTTGGGGGGACTCGGCCTTCCTACAATGAGCAGTTCTTC